This TCR beta chain was identified in a study of response to subunit inactivated influenza vaccine. Study-wide results and caveats: Only a handful of new T cells, the authors suggested, are recruited with each seasonal influenza vaccination.

TCRdb re-called the RT-PCR reads through MiXCR, storing one row per CDR3 protein. The data contain approximately 700,000 distinct CDR3 sequences, more than 15% of them seen just once; the ten biggest clones take up more than 9%. This clonotype was seen at least ten times. Its antigen remains unidentified. This CDR3 contains 14 residues. Trimming removed 6 bases at V and 0 bases at J, with 10 bases between. Germline-derived CDR1 and CDR2 are SGDLS and YYNGEE. The chain is built from TRBV9 and TRBJ2-1; D perhaps matches TRBD2 (6 bases). This sequence originates from a man aged 45-60 years who received an inactivated influenza vaccine. This material consisted of PBMCs from blood, taken roughly 12 days after vaccination. The CDR3, as DNA: TGTGCCAGCAAAAACGGGAGCTCCTACAATGAGCAGTTCTTC. Translated, it gives CASKNGSSYNEQFF.